This TCR beta chain was sequenced in a study of CD8 T cells in Susac syndrome. An amount of RNA that ranged from about 0.45 to 1 ug was reverse transcribed with random hexamers. From the immunoSEQ multiplex PCR reads, TCRdb called clonotypes with MiXCR, one entry per CDR3 protein. The table has some 200,000 distinct CDR3 sequences, 80% to 95% seen once; the top ten hold less than 0.15%. V lost 8 bases and J lost 0, with 7 bases in between. Germline CDR1 SEHNR, CDR2 FQNEAQ (reference sequence). CDR3 length: 12 amino acids. This chain joins TRBV7-9 and TRBJ1-1; D ambiguous. This clonotype was obtained from a human donor with multiple sclerosis. Specimen: CD8+ T cells from PBMCs. The CDR3 DNA sequence: TGTGCCAGCCGACTGATGAACACTGAAGCTTTCTTT. This encodes CASRLMNTEAFF.